These 3 T cell receptor beta chains were sequenced from one sample in a study of blood T cells in healthy people across ages. The authors ran a second PCR of about 7 to 11 cycles using a sample-barcoded 5' primer and a J-beta primer mix. TCRdb re-derived calls from the 5' RACE reads in MiXCR, one entry per CDR3 protein. Of 1.6 million or so distinct CDR3 sequences listed, 30% to 35% are singletons. Input material: blood. The origin of the receptors is a woman aged 25 to 39 in good health.

The rearrangement uses TRBV20-1 and TRBJ2-3; weak D call: TRBD2 (6 bases). Per germline, CDR1 DFQATT and CDR2 SNEGSKA (reference sequence). The germline V and J ends were trimmed by 7 bases and 4 bases, with 15 bases remaining between them. The CDR3 loop spans 13 amino acids. The CDR3 loop is CSVGTRISDTQYF. Here the CDR3 DNA reads TGCAGTGTTGGGACTCGGATTTCAGATACGCAGTATTTT.

This rearrangement joins TRBV20-1 to TRBJ1-2, with D hard to call. V lost 0 bases to trimming and J lost 7 bases, with 6 bases between them. The CDR3 contains 11 residues. Germline V gives CDR1 DFQATT, CDR2 SNEGSKA (reference sequence). CDR3 residues: CSARDESGYTF. The CDR3, as DNA: TGCAGTGCTAGAGATGAGAGTGGCTACACCTTC.

This chain connects TRBV28 to TRBJ1-5; D call uncertain. The length of the CDR3 is 13 residues. Trimming pared 2 bases from V and 6 bases from J, leaving 8 bases between. Germline V gives CDR1 MDHEN, CDR2 SYDVKM. CDR3 residues: CASSLSTTQPQHF. CDR3 nucleotide sequence: TGTGCCAGCAGTTTAAGCACGACTCAGCCCCAGCATTTT.